Below are 11 T cell receptor beta chains sequenced from a single sample in a study of early T cells in non-severe SARS-CoV-2 infection. TCRdb reprocessed the 5' RACE reads with MiXCR, giving one entry per CDR3 protein. The sample carries about 89,000 distinct CDR3 sequences, approximately 14% recorded once. The sample consisted of whole blood. These receptors all come from an adult who was a healthcare worker with PCR-confirmed SARS-CoV-2 infection or an uninfected control (not recorded which).

The chain has TRBV10-3 and TRBJ2-1; D uncertain. Trimming took off 4 bases at V and 8 bases at J, with 9 bases between the two ends. Germline V gene data show CDR1 as ENHRY and CDR2 as SYGVKD. The CDR3 extends over 12 amino acids. CDR3 in DNA: TGTGCCATCAGTGGGTCTACTGATGAGCAGTTCTTC. This encodes CAISGSTDEQFF.

The rearrangement joins TRBV14 to TRBJ2-7; TRBD1 matches at 10 bases. V lost 3 bases to trimming and J lost 7 bases; unmatched junction nucleotides: 15. Germline V gives CDR1 SGHDN, CDR2 FVKESK. There are 17 residues in the CDR3. CDR3 region: CASSQAANWTGGEEQYV. In nucleotides, the CDR3 is TGTGCCAGCAGCCAGGCCGCAAATTGGACAGGGGGAGAGGAGCAGTACGTC.

This clonotype has a handful of counts. The genes are TRBV6-2 or TRBV6-3 and TRBJ2-1, with TRBD1 identical over 11 bases. Germline assignment: CDR1 MNHEY and CDR2 SVGEGT. J was trimmed by 4 bases and V by 5 bases; bases with no gene match: 10. The CDR3 runs to 17 residues. This CDR3 reads CASSQDRGPSRYNEQFF. Written as DNA, the CDR3 is TGTGCCAGCAGTCAGGACAGGGGGCCCTCCCGTTACAATGAGCAGTTCTTC.

This clonotype came up a few times. No DNA is shown, since the ends of the CDR3 on it are uncertain; the CDR3 is the one TCRdb lists. V is TRBV7-5 and J is TRBJ2-3; the listed D gene, TRBD1, was not tested against the DNA. TRBV7-5 is classified as a pseudogene. The length of the CDR3 is 17 amino acids, counting both ends. This CDR3 is CISVPEGAGIPTDTQYF.

This clonotype was seen a few times. This chain joins TRBV20-1 and TRBJ2-1; D not certain. CDR1 and CDR2 from the germline V gene are DFQATT and SNEGSKA (reference sequence). The V gene lost 3 bases and the J gene lost 2 bases, with 8 bases spanning the gap. The CDR3 spans 13 residues. CDR3 sequence reads: CSASPPAYNEQFF. The DNA for the CDR3 is TGCAGTGCTAGTCCCCCAGCCTACAATGAGCAGTTCTTC.

J is TRBJ1-1 and V is TRBV5-1; D call uncertain. The CDR3 contains 15 residues. Trimming cost V 7 bases and J 1 base, with 17 bases left between them. From germline, CDR1 is SGHRS and CDR2 YFSETQ. The CDR3 spells CASFRATGKNTEAFF. In nucleotides, the CDR3 is TGCGCCAGCTTTCGGGCCACGGGGAAGAACACTGAAGCTTTCTTT.

In its sample, this clonotype was seen a few times. The chain recombines TRBV30 with TRBJ1-2; D unresolved. Germline lookup yields CDR1 GTSNPN and CDR2 SVGIG (reference sequence). This CDR3 region has 12 residues. V shed 0 bases and J shed 12 bases, with 14 bases lying between them. CDR3 DNA sequence: TGTGCCTGGAGTGTACAGCTCGGAAAGAACACCTTC. Translated, it gives CAWSVQLGKNTF.

The genes are TRBV14 and TRBJ1-2; D is unresolved. The germline V and J ends were trimmed by 4 bases and 2 bases, with 20 bases remaining between them. The length of the CDR3 is 17 residues. Germline V gives CDR1 SGHDN, CDR2 FVKESK. The CDR3 region is CASSPQLYGNRNYGYTF. The CDR3 DNA is TGTGCCAGCAGCCCCCAGCTTTACGGGAATCGGAACTATGGCTACACCTTC.

This clonotype turned up a few times. The chain recombines TRBV19 with TRBJ2-1; TRBD2 might be the D (6 bases). The CDR3 spans 13 residues. V lost 6 bases, J lost 3 bases, and 9 bases lay in between. CDR1 and CDR2 from the germline V gene are LNHDA and SQIVND (reference sequence). The CDR3 sequence: CASSGGLYNEQFF. The CDR3 bases are TGTGCCAGTAGCGGGGGACTCTACAATGAGCAGTTCTTC.

This chain joins TRBV20-1 and TRBJ2-3; a weak D match, TRBD2 (5 bases). Germline values: CDR1 DFQATT, CDR2 SNEGSKA (reference sequence). The CDR3 has 14 residues. V dropped 0 bases and J dropped 9 bases, with 16 bases sitting between them. CDR3 sequence (DNA): TGCAGTGCTAGAGAGAGTCTAGCACACCCCACGCAGTATTTT. Its translation is CSARESLAHPTQYF.

This clonotype was seen only a few times. The chain combines TRBV7-6 with TRBJ2-7; no definite D call. The CDR3 consists of 13 residues. Trimming took 1 base from V and 7 from J, leaving 11 bases between them. Germline CDR1 and CDR2: SGHVS and FNYEAQ. The CDR3 spells CASSLDFGSEQYV. CDR3 sequence (DNA): TGTGCCAGCAGCTTAGATTTTGGCTCGGAGCAGTACGTC.